This T cell receptor beta chain stems from a study of blood T cell repertoires in COVID-19. Study overall: Sample material is recorded as cDNA or gDNA derived from T cells, B-cell-depleted T cells, or PBMCs.

The repertoire was sequenced with immunoSEQ multiplex PCR; TCRdb's copy has only in-frame clones and lacks some. The data show some 150,000 clones, 80% seen once. Note on this clone: Relative to the germline gene, one junction end is altered; a read error may explain this.

The sequence derives from a man in his 60s with acute or convalescent COVID-19. Sequencing was done on a sample of peripheral blood.

The chain's CDR3 is CASSLERGNPEAFF. The CDR3 region has the DNA TGTGCCAGCAGCTTAGAGCGGGGGAACCCTGAAGCTTTCTTT. The rearrangement uses TRBV7-3 and TRBJ1-1, with a possible D match to TRBD1 (5 bases). The CDR3 runs to 14 residues. CDR1 and CDR2 (germline): SGHTA, FQGTGA.